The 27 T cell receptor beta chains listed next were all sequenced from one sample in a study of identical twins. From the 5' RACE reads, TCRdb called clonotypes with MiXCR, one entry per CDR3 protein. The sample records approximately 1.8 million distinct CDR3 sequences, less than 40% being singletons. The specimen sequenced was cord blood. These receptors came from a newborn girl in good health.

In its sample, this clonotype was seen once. The CDR3 loop reads CATSGSSSYEQFF. CDR3 bases: TGTGCCACCAGCGGCAGTAGCTCCTACGAGCAGTTCTTC. The chain links TRBV24-1 to TRBJ2-1; D is uncertain. Looked up from germline, CDR1 is KGHDR and CDR2 is SFDVKD. The CDR3 is 13 amino acids. V lost 7 bases to trimming and J lost 10 bases, with 16 bases between them.

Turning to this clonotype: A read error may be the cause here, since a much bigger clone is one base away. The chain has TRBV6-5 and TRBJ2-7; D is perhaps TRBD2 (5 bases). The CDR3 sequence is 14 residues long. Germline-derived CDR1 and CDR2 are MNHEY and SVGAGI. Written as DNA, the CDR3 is TGTGCCGGCAGTTACCGGACTGCCTCCTACGAGCAGTACTTC. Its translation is CAGSYRTASYEQYF.

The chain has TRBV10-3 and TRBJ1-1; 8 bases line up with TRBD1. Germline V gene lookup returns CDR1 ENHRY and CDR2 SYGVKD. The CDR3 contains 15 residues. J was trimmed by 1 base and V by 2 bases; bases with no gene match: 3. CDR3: CAISEQGAGNTEAFF. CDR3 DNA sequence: TGTGCCATCAGTGAGCAGGGGGCAGGGAACACTGAAGCTTTCTTT.

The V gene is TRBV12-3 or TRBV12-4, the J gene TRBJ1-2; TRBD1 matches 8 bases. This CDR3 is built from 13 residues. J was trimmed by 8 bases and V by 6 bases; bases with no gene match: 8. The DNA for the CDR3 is TGTGCCAGCAGCCCGGGACAGGCCTGGGGCTACACCTTC. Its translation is CASSPGQAWGYTF.

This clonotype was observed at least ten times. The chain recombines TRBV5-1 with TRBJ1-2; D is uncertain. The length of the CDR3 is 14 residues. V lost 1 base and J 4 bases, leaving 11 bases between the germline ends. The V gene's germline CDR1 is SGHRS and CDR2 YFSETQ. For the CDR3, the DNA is TGCGCCAGCAGCTTGTACGGCGGTATCTATGGCTACACCTTC. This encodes CASSLYGGIYGYTF.

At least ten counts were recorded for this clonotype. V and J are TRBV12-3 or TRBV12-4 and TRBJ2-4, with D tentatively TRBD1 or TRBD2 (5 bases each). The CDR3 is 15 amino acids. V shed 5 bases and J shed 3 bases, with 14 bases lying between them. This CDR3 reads CASSPGPGYKNIQYF. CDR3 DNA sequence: TGTGCCAGCAGTCCGGGGCCAGGGTACAAAAACATTCAGTACTTC.

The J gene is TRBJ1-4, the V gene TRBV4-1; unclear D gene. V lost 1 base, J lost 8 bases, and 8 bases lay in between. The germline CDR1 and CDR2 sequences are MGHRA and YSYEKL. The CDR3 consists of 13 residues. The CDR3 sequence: CASSQGIREKLFF. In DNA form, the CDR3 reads TGCGCCAGCAGCCAAGGGATTCGGGAAAAACTGTTTTTT.

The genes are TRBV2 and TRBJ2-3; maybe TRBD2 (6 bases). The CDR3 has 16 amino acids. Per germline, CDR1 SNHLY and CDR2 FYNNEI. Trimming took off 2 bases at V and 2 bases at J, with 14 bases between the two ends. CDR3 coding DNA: TGTGCCAGCAGTGAATGGGGATGGCGGGACACAGATACGCAGTATTTT. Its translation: CASSEWGWRDTDTQYF.

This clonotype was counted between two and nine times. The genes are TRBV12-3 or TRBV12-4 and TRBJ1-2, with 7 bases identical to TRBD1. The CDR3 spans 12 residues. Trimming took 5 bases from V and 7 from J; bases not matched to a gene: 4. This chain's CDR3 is CASSGTVFGYTF. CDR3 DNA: TGTGCCAGCAGTGGGACAGTCTTTGGCTACACCTTC.

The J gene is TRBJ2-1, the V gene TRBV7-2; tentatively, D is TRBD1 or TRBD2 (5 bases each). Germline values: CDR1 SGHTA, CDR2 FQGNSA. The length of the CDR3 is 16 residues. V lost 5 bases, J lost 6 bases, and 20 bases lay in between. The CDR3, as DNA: TGTGCCAGCAGCGTATCCGGGACGAGCAGGTCCAATGAGCAGTTCTTC. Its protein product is CASSVSGTSRSNEQFF.

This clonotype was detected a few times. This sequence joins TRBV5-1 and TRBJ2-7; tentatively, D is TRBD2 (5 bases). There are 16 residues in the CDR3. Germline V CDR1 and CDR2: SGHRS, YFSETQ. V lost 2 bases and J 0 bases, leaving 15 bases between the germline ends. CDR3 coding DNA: TGCGCCAGCAGCTTAAAGGTCGGGGAATACTCCTACGAGCAGTACTTC. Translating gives CASSLKVGEYSYEQYF. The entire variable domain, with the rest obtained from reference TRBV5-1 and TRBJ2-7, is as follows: KAGVTQTPRYLIKTRGQQVTLSCSPISGHRSVSWYQQTPGQGLQFLFEYFSETQRNKGNFPGRFSGRQFSNSRSEMNVSTLELGDSALYLCASSLKVGEYSYEQYFGPGTRLTVT.

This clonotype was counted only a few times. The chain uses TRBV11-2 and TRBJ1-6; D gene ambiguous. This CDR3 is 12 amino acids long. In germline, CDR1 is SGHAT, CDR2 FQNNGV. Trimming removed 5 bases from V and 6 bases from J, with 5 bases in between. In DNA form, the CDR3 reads TGTGCCAGCAGCGCCATTAATTCACCCCTCCACTTT. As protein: CASSAINSPLHF.

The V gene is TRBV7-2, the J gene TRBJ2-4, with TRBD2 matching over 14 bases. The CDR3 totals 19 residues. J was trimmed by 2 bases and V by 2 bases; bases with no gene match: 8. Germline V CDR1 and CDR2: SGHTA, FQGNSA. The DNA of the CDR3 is TGTGCCAGCAGCTTAAATCGACTAGCGGGAGGGGGTACCAAAAACATTCAGTACTTC. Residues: CASSLNRLAGGGTKNIQYF.

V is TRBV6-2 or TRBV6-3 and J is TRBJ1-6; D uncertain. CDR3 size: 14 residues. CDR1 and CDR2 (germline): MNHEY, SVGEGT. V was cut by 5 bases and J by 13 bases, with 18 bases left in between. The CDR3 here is CASSARRSVQPLHF. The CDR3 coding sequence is TGTGCCAGCAGTGCCCGACGGTCCGTTCAGCCCCTCCACTTT.

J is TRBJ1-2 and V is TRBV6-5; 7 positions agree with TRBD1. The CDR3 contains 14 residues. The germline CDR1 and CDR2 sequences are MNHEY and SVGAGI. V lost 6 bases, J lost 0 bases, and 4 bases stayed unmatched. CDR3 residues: CASRPTGTNYGYTF. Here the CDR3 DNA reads TGTGCCAGCAGGCCGACAGGGACTAACTATGGCTACACCTTC.

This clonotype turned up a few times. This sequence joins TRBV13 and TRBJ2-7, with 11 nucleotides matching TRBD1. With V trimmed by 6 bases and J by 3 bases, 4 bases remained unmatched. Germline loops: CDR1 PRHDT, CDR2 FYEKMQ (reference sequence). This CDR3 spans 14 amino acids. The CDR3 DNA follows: TGTGCCAGCAGTCGGGACAGGGGGTTCTACGAGCAGTACTTC. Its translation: CASSRDRGFYEQYF. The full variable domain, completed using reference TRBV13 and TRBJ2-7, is AAGVIQSPRHLIKEKRETATLKCYPIPRHDTVYWYQQGPGQDPQFLISFYEKMQSDKGSIPDRFSAQQFSDYHSELNMSSLELGDSALYFCASSRDRGFYEQYFGPGTRLTVT.

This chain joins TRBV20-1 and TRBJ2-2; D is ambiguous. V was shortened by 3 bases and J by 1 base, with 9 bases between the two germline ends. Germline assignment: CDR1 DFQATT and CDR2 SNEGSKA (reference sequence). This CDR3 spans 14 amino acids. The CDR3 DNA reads TGCAGTGCTAGTATCCCTCGGAACACCGGGGAGCTGTTTTTT. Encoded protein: CSASIPRNTGELFF.

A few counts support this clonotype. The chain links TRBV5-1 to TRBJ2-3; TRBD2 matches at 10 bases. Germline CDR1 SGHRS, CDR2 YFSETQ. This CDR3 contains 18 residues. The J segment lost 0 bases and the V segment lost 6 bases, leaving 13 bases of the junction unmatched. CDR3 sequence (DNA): TGCGCCAGCACGGCCACCGGGACTAGCGTATCTAGCACAGATACGCAGTATTTT. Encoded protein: CASTATGTSVSSTDTQYF.

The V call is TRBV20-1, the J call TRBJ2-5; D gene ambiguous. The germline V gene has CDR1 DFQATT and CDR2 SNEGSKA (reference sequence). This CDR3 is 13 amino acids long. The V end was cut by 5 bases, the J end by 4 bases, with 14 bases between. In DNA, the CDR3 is TGCAGTGCTCTTGCGGAACCCCCAGAGACCCAGTACTTC. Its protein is CSALAEPPETQYF.

The CDR3 is CATSTGQGVYEQYF. The DNA for the CDR3 is TGTGCCACCAGCACCGGACAGGGAGTCTACGAGCAGTACTTC. This chain connects TRBV15 to TRBJ2-7; 8 nucleotides agree with TRBD1. From germline, CDR1 is LNHNV and CDR2 YYDKDF (reference sequence). V gave up 4 bases and J gave up 3 bases; unmatched junction bases: 5. The CDR3 sequence is 14 residues long.

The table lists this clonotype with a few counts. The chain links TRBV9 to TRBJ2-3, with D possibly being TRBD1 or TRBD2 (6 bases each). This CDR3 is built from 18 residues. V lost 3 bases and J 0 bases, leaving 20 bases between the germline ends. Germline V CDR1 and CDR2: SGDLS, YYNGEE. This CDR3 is CASSAHSRQGGSTDTQYF. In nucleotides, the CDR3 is TGTGCCAGCAGCGCCCATTCTCGACAAGGGGGGAGCACAGATACGCAGTATTTT.

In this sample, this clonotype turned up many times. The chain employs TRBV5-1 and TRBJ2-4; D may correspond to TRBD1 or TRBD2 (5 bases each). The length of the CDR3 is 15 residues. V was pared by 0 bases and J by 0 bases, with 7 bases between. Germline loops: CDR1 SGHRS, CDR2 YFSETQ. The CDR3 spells CASSLGDLAKNIQYF. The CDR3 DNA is TGCGCCAGCAGCTTGGGGGACCTAGCCAAAAACATTCAGTACTTC.

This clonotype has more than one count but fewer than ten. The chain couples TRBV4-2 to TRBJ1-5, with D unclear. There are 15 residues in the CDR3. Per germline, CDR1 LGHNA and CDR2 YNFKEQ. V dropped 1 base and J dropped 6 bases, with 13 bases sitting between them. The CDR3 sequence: CASSQVLWGGQPQHF. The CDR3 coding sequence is TGTGCCAGCAGCCAAGTTTTATGGGGTGGTCAGCCCCAGCATTTT.

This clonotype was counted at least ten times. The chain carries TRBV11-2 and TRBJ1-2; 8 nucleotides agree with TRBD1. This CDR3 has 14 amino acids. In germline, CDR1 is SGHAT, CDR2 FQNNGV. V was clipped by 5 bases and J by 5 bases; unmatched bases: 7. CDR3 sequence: CASSGDRGSYGYTF. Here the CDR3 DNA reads TGTGCCAGCAGCGGTGACAGGGGTTCTTATGGCTACACCTTC.

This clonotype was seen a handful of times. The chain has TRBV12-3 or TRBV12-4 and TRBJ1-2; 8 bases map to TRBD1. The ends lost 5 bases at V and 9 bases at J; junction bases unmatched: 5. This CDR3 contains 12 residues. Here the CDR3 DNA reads TGTGCCAGCAGTATAGACAGGGGACGCTACACCTTC. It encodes CASSIDRGRYTF.

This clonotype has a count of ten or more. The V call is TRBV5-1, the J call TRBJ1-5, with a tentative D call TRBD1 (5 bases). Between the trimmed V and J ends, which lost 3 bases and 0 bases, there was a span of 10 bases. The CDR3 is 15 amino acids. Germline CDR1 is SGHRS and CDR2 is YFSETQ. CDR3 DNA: TGCGCCAGCAGCTGGGGACTCTATAGCAATCAGCCCCAGCATTTT. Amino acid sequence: CASSWGLYSNQPQHF.

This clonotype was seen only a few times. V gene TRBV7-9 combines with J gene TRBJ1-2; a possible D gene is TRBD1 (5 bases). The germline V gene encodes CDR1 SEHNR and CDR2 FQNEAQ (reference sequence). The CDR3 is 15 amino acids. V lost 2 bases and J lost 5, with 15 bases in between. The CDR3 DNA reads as TGTGCCAGCAGCTTAAGCAGGGTCCAAGGATATGGCTACACCTTC. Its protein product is CASSLSRVQGYGYTF. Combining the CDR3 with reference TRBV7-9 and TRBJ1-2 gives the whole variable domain DTGVSQNPRHKITKRGQNVTFRCDPISEHNRLYWYRQTLGQGPEFLTYFQNEAQLEKSRLLSDRFSAERPKGSFSTLEIQRTEQGDSAMYLCASSLSRVQGYGYTFGSGTRLTVV.